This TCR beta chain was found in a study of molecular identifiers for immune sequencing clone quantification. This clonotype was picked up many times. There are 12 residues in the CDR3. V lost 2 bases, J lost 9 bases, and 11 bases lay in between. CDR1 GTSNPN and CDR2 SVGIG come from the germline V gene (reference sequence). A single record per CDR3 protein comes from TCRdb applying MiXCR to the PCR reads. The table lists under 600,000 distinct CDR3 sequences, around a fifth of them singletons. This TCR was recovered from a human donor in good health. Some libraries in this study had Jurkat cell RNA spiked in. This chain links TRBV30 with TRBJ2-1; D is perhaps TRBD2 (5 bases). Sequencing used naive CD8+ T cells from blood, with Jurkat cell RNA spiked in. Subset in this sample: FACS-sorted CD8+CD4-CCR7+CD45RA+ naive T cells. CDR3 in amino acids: CAWSPLSGEQFF. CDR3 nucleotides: TGTGCCTGGAGTCCACTCAGCGGTGAGCAGTTCTTC.